The rows below give T cell receptor beta chains drawn from one sample of a study of Ad26.COV2.S vaccination and SARS-CoV-2 variants. TCRdb's table, derived via immunoSEQ multiplex PCR, lists solely in-frame clones and lacks some. The repertoire holds about 480,000 clones, with 87% as singletons. Sample: peripheral blood, taken in a trial of Ad26.COV2.S vaccine versus placebo. The origin of the receptors is a person aged 18 to 65 who received the Ad26.COV2.S COVID-19 vaccine or a placebo. The CDR3 runs from the conserved cysteine through the conserved F or W. D genes are given only for firm matches. Clone size appears in some rows only: once, few, many, or a class for an expanded clone.

d_call: TRBD1
clone_size: -
v_call: TRBV28
j_call: TRBJ2-4
cdr3_nt: TGTGCCAGCAGTTGGGACAGCCAAAACATTCAGTACTTC
cdr3_aa: CASSWDSQNIQYF

d_call: -
clone_size: -
v_call: TRBV6-5
j_call: TRBJ1-2
cdr3_nt: TGTGCCAGCAGGGAGGTCCAAGTGGCTAACTATGGCTACACCTTC
cdr3_aa: CASREVQVANYGYTF

d_call: TRBD2
clone_size: -
v_call: TRBV5-1
j_call: TRBJ2-2
cdr3_nt: TGCGCCAGCAGCCTTCGGGGGGCCGGGGAGCTGTTTTTT
cdr3_aa: CASSLRGAGELFF

d_call: -
clone_size: -
v_call: TRBV10-3
j_call: TRBJ2-5
cdr3_nt: TGTGCCATCAGTGAGTCGACTCGCCAGGGAATACAAGAGACCCAGTACTTC
cdr3_aa: CAISESTRQGIQETQYF

d_call: -
clone_size: -
v_call: TRBV7-8
j_call: TRBJ1-1
cdr3_nt: TGTGCCAGTCAGGGGCAGGACACTGAAGCTTTCTTT
cdr3_aa: CASQGQDTEAFF

d_call: TRBD1
clone_size: -
v_call: TRBV5-6
j_call: TRBJ1-2
cdr3_nt: TGTGCCAGCAGCCCGGACAGGAGGAACTATGGCTACACCTTC
cdr3_aa: CASSPDRRNYGYTF

d_call: TRBD1
clone_size: -
v_call: TRBV30
j_call: TRBJ1-5
cdr3_nt: TGTGCCTGGAGTGTACAAAGGACAGGGCCCTTAATTGGCAATCAGCCCCAGCATTTT
cdr3_aa: CAWSVQRTGPLIGNQPQHF

d_call: -
clone_size: -
v_call: TRBV18
j_call: TRBJ2-7
cdr3_nt: TGTGCCAGCTCACCAGGTGTGTCTGACGAGCAGTACTTC
cdr3_aa: CASSPGVSDEQYF

d_call: -
clone_size: -
v_call: TRBV27
j_call: TRBJ2-7
cdr3_nt: TGTGCCAGCAGTTTAAGGTCTGACGGATCCTACGAGCAGTACTTC
cdr3_aa: CASSLRSDGSYEQYF

d_call: -
clone_size: -
v_call: TRBV29-1
j_call: TRBJ2-7
cdr3_nt: TGCAGCCTTGGGGGGCGGGGCGCCTACGAGCAGTACTTC
cdr3_aa: CSLGGRGAYEQYF

d_call: -
clone_size: -
v_call: TRBV29-1
j_call: TRBJ2-1
cdr3_nt: TGCAGCGTTGACGGGCCGAGCTCCTACAATGAGCAGTTCTTC
cdr3_aa: CSVDGPSSYNEQFF

d_call: TRBD1
clone_size: once
v_call: TRBV5-1
j_call: TRBJ1-1
cdr3_nt: TGCGCCAGCAGCTTGGCACAGGGGGCAGGCTTGTGGTACACTGAAGCTTTCTTT
cdr3_aa: CASSLAQGAGLWYTEAFF

d_call: TRBD1
clone_size: many
v_call: TRBV4-3
j_call: TRBJ2-2
cdr3_nt: TGCGCCAGCAGCCAAGAGGTTGTGGGGGACAGGTCCACCGGGGAGCTGTTTTTT
cdr3_aa: CASSQEVVGDRSTGELFF

d_call: -
clone_size: many
v_call: TRBV2
j_call: TRBJ1-1
cdr3_nt: TGTGCCAGCTCCCTCCGAGGGGGGTTCAGGAACACTGAAGCTTTCTTT
cdr3_aa: CASSLRGGFRNTEAFF

d_call: -
clone_size: once
v_call: TRBV10-3
j_call: TRBJ1-1
cdr3_nt: TGTGCCATCAGTGAGTCGTTGGGGGGCGGGTTTGGATCGGCTTTCTTT
cdr3_aa: CAISESLGGGFGSAFF